The clone carrying this T cell receptor beta chain is categorized as medium-sized. The antigen is unknown. This sample was included in a study of liver allograft versus peripheral blood T cells. Study-level information: Comparative analysis was performed on T cell receptor repertoires from transplanted livers and from recipients' peripheral blood.

TCRdb reanalysed the reads using MiXCR and keeps one entry per CDR3 protein. The repertoire holds around 12,000 distinct CDR3 sequences, with roughly 28% as singletons. V shed 0 bases and J shed 4 bases, with 12 bases lying between them. This CDR3 has 16 amino acids. CDR1 is ENHRY and CDR2 is SYGVKD in the germline V gene. Study-wide points: The authors reported that T cell receptor repertoires inside liver allografts differed from those in peripheral blood.

This sequence joins TRBV10-3 and TRBJ2-2; D may match TRBD1 or TRBD2 (7 bases each). The sequence was obtained from a human patient who had a liver transplant. The graft donor may be the source of some T cells. The CDR3 nucleotides are TGTGCCATCAGTGAGTCCAGCAGGGGGGGCACCGGGGAGCTGTTTTTT. Its protein product is CAISESSRGGTGELFF.